The 5 T cell receptor beta chains below come from one sample, sequenced in a study of neurological immune-mediated disorders. Time point noted: longitudinal time-point 1 (baseline). TCRdb reanalysed the 5' RACE reads using MiXCR and keeps one entry per CDR3 protein. The sample records about 49,000 distinct CDR3 sequences, 9% to 10% being singletons. The sequenced sample consisted of PBMCs. These receptors originate from a middle-aged woman in good health.

This clonotype was counted between two and nine times. The CDR3 DNA follows: TGTGCCAGCAGTGGACCCAGGGTTGAAGCTTTCTTT. Encoded protein: CASSGPRVEAFF. This chain connects TRBV25-1 to TRBJ1-1; perhaps TRBD1 as D (5 bases). V dropped 4 bases and J dropped 7 bases, with 10 bases sitting between them. Germline values: CDR1 MGHDK, CDR2 SYGVNS. This CDR3 is built from 12 residues.

This clonotype has ten or more counts. This chain links TRBV20-1 with TRBJ1-5; 9 bases line up with TRBD1. The CDR3 covers 14 residues. Germline V gives CDR1 DFQATT, CDR2 SNEGSKA (reference sequence). V lost 1 base, J lost 5 bases, and 3 bases stayed unmatched. The DNA for the CDR3 is TGCAGTGCTAGAGCCGGGACAGGGTATCAGCCCCAGCATTTT. This gives the protein CSARAGTGYQPQHF.

This clonotype was recorded at least ten times. This rearrangement joins TRBV9 to TRBJ1-2; 10 bases map to TRBD1. Germline V gene sequence: CDR1 SGDLS, CDR2 YYNGEE. This CDR3 region has 19 residues. The V segment lost 4 bases and the J segment 1 base; nucleotides outside the gene matches: 16. The CDR3: CASSPEEGARTGGNYGYTF. The CDR3 nucleotides are TGTGCCAGCAGCCCAGAGGAAGGAGCTAGGACAGGGGGTAACTATGGCTACACCTTC.

This clonotype was seen many times. V usage is TRBV9 and J usage is TRBJ2-1; 9 bases align to TRBD1. The junction had 7 bases not matched to a gene; V was cut back by 3 bases and J by 3 bases. Germline V CDR1 and CDR2: SGDLS, YYNGEE. The CDR3 sequence is 16 residues long. CDR3 bases: TGTGCCAGCAGCGCTTCCGGGACAGGGCTCTACAATGAGCAGTTCTTC. Its translation is CASSASGTGLYNEQFF.

By sample share, this clonotype is medium-sized. The V call is TRBV7-2, the J call TRBJ2-5; D is unclear. The germline CDR1 and CDR2 sequences are SGHTA and FQGNSA. The CDR3 consists of 15 residues. Trimming took off 1 base at V and 0 bases at J, with 9 bases between the two ends. The CDR3 region has the DNA TGTGCCAGCAGCTTAGTCGTAAACCACCAAGAGACCCAGTACTTC. It translates to CASSLVVNHQETQYF.